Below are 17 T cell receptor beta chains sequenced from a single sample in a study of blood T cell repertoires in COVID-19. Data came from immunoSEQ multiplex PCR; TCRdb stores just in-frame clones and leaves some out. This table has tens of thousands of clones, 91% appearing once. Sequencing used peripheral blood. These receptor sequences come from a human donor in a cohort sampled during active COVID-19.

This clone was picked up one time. The CDR3 coding sequence is TGTGCCAGTAGCAGGGAACCCTACACTGAAGCTTTCTTT. It codes for CASSREPYTEAFF. The chain couples TRBV19 to TRBJ1-1, with a tentative D call TRBD1 (5 bases). V lost 6 bases and J lost 3, with 11 bases in between. The CDR3 is made up of 13 amino acids. CDR1 and CDR2 from the germline V gene are LNHDA and SQIVND (reference sequence).

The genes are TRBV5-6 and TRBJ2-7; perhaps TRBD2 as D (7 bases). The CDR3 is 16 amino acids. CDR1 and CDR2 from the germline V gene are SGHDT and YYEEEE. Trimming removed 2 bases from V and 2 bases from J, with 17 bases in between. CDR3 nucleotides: TGTGCCAGCAGCTTACGAAGGGGGAGGGCTACCTACGAGCAGTACTTC. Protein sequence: CASSLRRGRATYEQYF.

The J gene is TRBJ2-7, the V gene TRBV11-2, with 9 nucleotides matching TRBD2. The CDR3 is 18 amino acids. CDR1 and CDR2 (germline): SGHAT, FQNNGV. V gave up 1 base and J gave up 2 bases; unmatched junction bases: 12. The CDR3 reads CASSLAWGRRTSAYEQYF. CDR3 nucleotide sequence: TGTGCCAGCAGCTTAGCATGGGGGCGAAGGACTAGCGCCTACGAGCAGTACTTC.

CDR3 protein: CASSRSTGPTYNEQFF. CDR3 bases: TGTGCCAGCAGCCGCTCGACAGGTCCCACCTACAATGAGCAGTTCTTC. The chain joins TRBV11-2 to TRBJ2-1; D perhaps matches TRBD1 (6 bases). CDR1 and CDR2 (germline): SGHAT, FQNNGV. Trimming pared 5 bases from V and 2 bases from J, leaving 16 bases between. The CDR3 is 16 amino acids.

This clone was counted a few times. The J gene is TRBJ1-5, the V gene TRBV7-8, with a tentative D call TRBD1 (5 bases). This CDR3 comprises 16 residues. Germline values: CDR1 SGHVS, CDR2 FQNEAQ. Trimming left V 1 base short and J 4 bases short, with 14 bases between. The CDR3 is CASSLGGESGNQPQHF. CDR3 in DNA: TGTGCCAGCAGCTTAGGAGGGGAAAGCGGGAATCAGCCCCAGCATTTT.

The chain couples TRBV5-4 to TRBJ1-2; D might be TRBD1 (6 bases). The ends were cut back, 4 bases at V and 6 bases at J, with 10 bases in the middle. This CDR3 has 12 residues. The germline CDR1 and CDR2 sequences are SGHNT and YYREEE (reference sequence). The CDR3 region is CASSQGRDGYTF. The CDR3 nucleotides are TGTGCCAGCAGCCAGGGGAGGGATGGCTACACCTTC.

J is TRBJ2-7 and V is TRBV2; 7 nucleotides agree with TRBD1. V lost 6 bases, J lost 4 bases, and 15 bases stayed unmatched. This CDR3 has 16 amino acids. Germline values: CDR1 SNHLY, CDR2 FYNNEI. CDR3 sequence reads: CASRKGRTGMLYEQYF. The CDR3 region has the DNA TGTGCCAGCAGAAAGGGACGGACAGGAATGTTGTACGAGCAGTACTTC. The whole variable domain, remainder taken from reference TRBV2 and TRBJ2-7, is EPEVTQTPSHQVTQMGQEVILRCVPISNHLYFYWYRQILGQKVEFLVSFYNNEISEKSEIFDDQFSVERPDGSNFTLKIRSTKLEDSAMYFCASRKGRTGMLYEQYFGPGTRLTVT.

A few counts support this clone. DNA for the CDR3: TGTGCCAGCGGCGGACTAGCTGGGGCCAACGTCCTGACTTTC. This gives the protein CASGGLAGANVLTF. This chain joins TRBV3-1 (or the pseudogene TRBV3-2) and TRBJ2-6, with 7 bases matching TRBD2. Germline trimming cut 8 bases from V and 2 bases from J; bases unmatched to any gene: 3. Germline CDR1 is LGHDT and CDR2 is YNNKEL (reference sequence). This CDR3 has 14 amino acids.

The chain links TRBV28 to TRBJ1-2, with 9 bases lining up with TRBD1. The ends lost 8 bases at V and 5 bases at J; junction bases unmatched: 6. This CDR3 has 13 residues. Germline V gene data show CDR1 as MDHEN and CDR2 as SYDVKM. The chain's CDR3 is CASRRQGDYGYTF. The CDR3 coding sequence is TGTGCCAGCCGACGACAGGGGGATTATGGCTACACCTTC.

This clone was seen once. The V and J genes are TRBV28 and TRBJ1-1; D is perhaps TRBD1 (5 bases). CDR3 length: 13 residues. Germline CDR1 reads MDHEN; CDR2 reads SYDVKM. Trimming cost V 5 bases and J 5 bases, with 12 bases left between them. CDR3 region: CASSLGGRTEAFF. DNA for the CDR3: TGTGCCAGCAGTCTCGGGGGGAGGACTGAAGCTTTCTTT. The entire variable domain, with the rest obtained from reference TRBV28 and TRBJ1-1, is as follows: DVKVTQSSRYLVKRTGEKVFLECVQDMDHENMFWYRQDPGLGLRLIYFSYDVKMKEKGDIPEGYSVSREKKERFSLILESASTNQTSMYLCASSLGGRTEAFFGQGTRLTVV.

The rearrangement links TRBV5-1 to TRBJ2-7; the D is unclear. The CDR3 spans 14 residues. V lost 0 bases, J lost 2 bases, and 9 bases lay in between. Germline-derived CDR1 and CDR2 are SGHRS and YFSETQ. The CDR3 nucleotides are TGCGCCAGCAGCTTGGAATTTTCAGCCTACGAGCAGTACTTC. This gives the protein CASSLEFSAYEQYF.

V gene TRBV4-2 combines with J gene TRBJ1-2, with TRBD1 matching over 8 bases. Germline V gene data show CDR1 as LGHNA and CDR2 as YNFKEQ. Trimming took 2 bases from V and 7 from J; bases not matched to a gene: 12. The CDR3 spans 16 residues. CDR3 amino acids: CASSQRAGQGRFGYTF. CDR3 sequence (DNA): TGTGCCAGCAGCCAACGGGCCGGACAGGGACGTTTTGGCTACACCTTC.

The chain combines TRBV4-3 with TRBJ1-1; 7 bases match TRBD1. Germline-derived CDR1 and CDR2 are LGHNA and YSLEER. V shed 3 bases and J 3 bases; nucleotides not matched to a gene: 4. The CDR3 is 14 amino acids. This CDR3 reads CASSHGRGDTEAFF. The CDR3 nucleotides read TGCGCCAGCAGCCACGGCAGGGGGGACACTGAAGCTTTCTTT.

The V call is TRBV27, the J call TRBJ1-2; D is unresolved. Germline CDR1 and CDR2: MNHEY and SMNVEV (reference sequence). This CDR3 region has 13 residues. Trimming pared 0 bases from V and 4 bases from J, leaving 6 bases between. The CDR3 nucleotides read TGTGCCAGCAGTTTATCGGCAGTCTATGGCTACACCTTC. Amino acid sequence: CASSLSAVYGYTF.

For the CDR3, the DNA is TGTGCCAGCAGCCCCACTAGCGGGGGGTCCTACGAGCAGTACTTC. Its translation is CASSPTSGGSYEQYF. The V gene is TRBV9, the J gene TRBJ2-7; 12 bases map to TRBD2. Looked up from germline, CDR1 is SGDLS and CDR2 is YYNGEE. Trimming took 4 bases from V and 1 from J; bases not matched to a gene: 3. The CDR3 has 15 residues.

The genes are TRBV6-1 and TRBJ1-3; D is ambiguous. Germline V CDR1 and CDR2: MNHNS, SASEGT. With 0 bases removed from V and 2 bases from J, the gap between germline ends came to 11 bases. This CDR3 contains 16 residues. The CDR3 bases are TGTGCCAGCAGTGAAGCGCGGGCGGAAGCTGGAAACACCATATATTTT. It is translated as CASSEARAEAGNTIYF.

CDR3 residues: CASSPGQTYEQYF. DNA for the CDR3: TGTGCCAGCAGCCCGGGACAGACCTACGAGCAGTACTTC. The V call is TRBV9, the J call TRBJ2-7, with TRBD1 identical over 7 bases. Germline V gives CDR1 SGDLS, CDR2 YYNGEE. CDR3 length equals 13 residues. Trimming took 4 bases from V and 2 from J; bases not matched to a gene: 3.